A single sample is the source of the 4 T cell receptor beta chains below, sequenced in a study of cytomegalovirus exposure and HLA in healthy donors. Sequenced by immunoSEQ multiplex PCR; TCRdb stores in-frame clones only, minus some. In the table there are 300,000 to 350,000 clones, roughly 88% of which are singletons. What was sequenced was PBMCs. The receptor source for this set is a man between 25 and 39 years old in good health and CMV-seronegative.

This chain joins TRBV4-1 and TRBJ1-4; unclear D gene. Per the germline V gene, CDR1 is MGHRA and CDR2 is YSYEKL. CDR3 length equals 15 residues. V was clipped by 1 base and J by 8 bases, with 14 bases between them. The CDR3 sequence: CASSQASQESEKLFF. CDR3 in DNA: TGCGCCAGCAGCCAAGCGTCGCAGGAATCAGAAAAACTGTTTTTT.

This sequence joins TRBV25-1 and TRBJ1-1; D is unresolved. V lost 6 bases and J lost 7, with 15 bases in between. The CDR3 is 13 residues long. The germline gives CDR1 MGHDK, CDR2 SYGVNS. The CDR3 nucleotides read TGTGCCAGCAGGGGAGGTGCTGGGGTTGAAGCTTTCTTT. Translating it yields CASRGGAGVEAFF.

The chain joins TRBV19 to TRBJ2-3, with 8 bases fitting TRBD2. The V and J ends lost 7 bases and 5 bases, in that order; junction bases with no gene match: 5. Germline V CDR1 and CDR2: LNHDA, SQIVND (reference sequence). The CDR3 sequence is 13 residues long. Here the CDR3 reads CASKVLAEDTQYF. The CDR3 region has the DNA TGTGCCAGTAAAGTACTAGCGGAAGATACGCAGTATTTT.

The chain joins TRBV4-1 to TRBJ1-1; TRBD1 agrees at 7 bases. Germline-derived CDR1 and CDR2 are MGHRA and YSYEKL. The CDR3 contains 15 residues. Losses at the gene ends were 5 bases for V and 1 base for J; bases not matched to a gene: 7. Written as DNA, the CDR3 is TGCGCCAGCAGCGGCACCGGGACAGCGAACACTGAAGCTTTCTTT. Amino acids: CASSGTGTANTEAFF.